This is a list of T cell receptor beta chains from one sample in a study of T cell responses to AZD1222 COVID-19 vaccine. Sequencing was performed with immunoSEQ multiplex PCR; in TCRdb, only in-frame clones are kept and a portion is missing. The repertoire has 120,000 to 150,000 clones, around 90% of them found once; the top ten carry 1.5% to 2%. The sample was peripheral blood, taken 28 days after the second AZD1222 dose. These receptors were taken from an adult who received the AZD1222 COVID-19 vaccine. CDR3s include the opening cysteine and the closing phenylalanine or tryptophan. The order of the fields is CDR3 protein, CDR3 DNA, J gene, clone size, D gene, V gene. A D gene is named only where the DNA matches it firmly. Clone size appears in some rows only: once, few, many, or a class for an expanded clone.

CDR3 protein: CSASSIDIKNTEAFF
CDR3 DNA: TGCAGTGCTAGTTCGATCGACATCAAGAACACTGAAGCTTTCTTT
J gene: TRBJ1-1
clone size: NA
D gene: NA
V gene: TRBV20-1

CDR3 protein: CASSLGTANYGYTF
CDR3 DNA: TGTGCCAGCAGCTTGGGGACAGCGAACTATGGCTACACCTTC
J gene: TRBJ1-2
clone size: once
D gene: NA
V gene: TRBV5-6

CDR3 protein: CATSVGLSNQPQHF
CDR3 DNA: TGTGCCACCAGTGTAGGTTTAAGCAATCAGCCCCAGCATTTT
J gene: TRBJ1-5
clone size: NA
D gene: NA
V gene: TRBV24-1

CDR3 protein: CASSLEAGGSGEAFF
CDR3 DNA: TGTGCCAGCAGCTTAGAGGCAGGGGGCTCGGGTGAAGCTTTCTTT
J gene: TRBJ1-1
clone size: NA
D gene: TRBD1
V gene: TRBV11-2

CDR3 protein: CASSSRRGTNTGELFF
CDR3 DNA: TGTGCCAGCAGCTCGCGGAGAGGTACGAACACCGGGGAGCTGTTTTTT
J gene: TRBJ2-2
clone size: NA
D gene: NA
V gene: TRBV7-8

CDR3 protein: CASSLRSSGNTIYF
CDR3 DNA: TGTGCCAGCAGTTTGCGGAGCTCTGGAAACACCATATATTTT
J gene: TRBJ1-3
clone size: NA
D gene: NA
V gene: TRBV27

CDR3 protein: CASSLGSRGFQPQHF
CDR3 DNA: TGTGCCAGCAGCTTAGGGTCCCGGGGCTTTCAGCCCCAGCATTTT
J gene: TRBJ1-5
clone size: NA
D gene: NA
V gene: TRBV7-2

CDR3 protein: CATSRDPGGGGELFF
CDR3 DNA: TGTGCCACCAGCAGAGATCCAGGAGGAGGGGGGGAGCTGTTTTTT
J gene: TRBJ2-2
clone size: NA
D gene: NA
V gene: TRBV15

CDR3 protein: CASSWRRQGGWGANYGYTF
CDR3 DNA: TGCGCCAGCAGCTGGAGACGACAGGGCGGCTGGGGAGCTAACTATGGCTACACCTTC
J gene: TRBJ1-2
clone size: NA
D gene: TRBD1
V gene: TRBV5-1

CDR3 protein: CASSRTNIPGELFF
CDR3 DNA: TGTGCCAGCAGTCGGACTAATATCCCCGGGGAGCTGTTTTTT
J gene: TRBJ2-2
clone size: NA
D gene: NA
V gene: TRBV28

CDR3 protein: CASSLQGASNTGELFF
CDR3 DNA: TGTGCCAGCAGTTTACAGGGGGCGTCGAACACCGGGGAGCTGTTTTTT
J gene: TRBJ2-2
clone size: NA
D gene: TRBD1
V gene: TRBV7-9

CDR3 protein: CSASSGTGGSNQPQHF
CDR3 DNA: TGCAGTGCTAGTTCTGGGACAGGGGGTAGCAATCAGCCCCAGCATTTT
J gene: TRBJ1-5
clone size: NA
D gene: TRBD1
V gene: TRBV20-1

CDR3 protein: CASSQEGQGPPYSPLHF
CDR3 DNA: TGTGCCAGCAGCCAAGAAGGACAGGGCCCCCCATATTCACCCCTCCACTTT
J gene: TRBJ1-6
clone size: NA
D gene: TRBD1
V gene: TRBV4-2

CDR3 protein: CASSLVDKRTYEQYF
CDR3 DNA: TGTGCCAGCAGCTTAGTAGATAAGAGAACCTACGAGCAGTACTTC
J gene: TRBJ2-7
clone size: NA
D gene: NA
V gene: TRBV11-2

CDR3 protein: CASSPRWTPEHEQFF
CDR3 DNA: TGTGCCAGCAGTCCCCGGTGGACCCCTGAGCATGAGCAGTTCTTC
J gene: TRBJ2-1
clone size: NA
D gene: NA
V gene: TRBV28

CDR3 protein: CASSRGNQPQHF
CDR3 DNA: TGTGCCAGCAGCCGGGGCAATCAGCCCCAGCATTTT
J gene: TRBJ1-5
clone size: once
D gene: NA
V gene: TRBV12-3/TRBV12-4

CDR3 protein: CASIGSNQPQHF
CDR3 DNA: TGTGCCAGCATCGGTAGCAATCAGCCCCAGCATTTT
J gene: TRBJ1-5
clone size: NA
D gene: NA
V gene: TRBV6-5

CDR3 protein: CASSYSVLSGNTIYF
CDR3 DNA: TGTGCCAGCAGTTACTCAGTCCTCTCTGGAAACACCATATATTTT
J gene: TRBJ1-3
clone size: once
D gene: NA
V gene: TRBV6-5

CDR3 protein: CASSQDGTGPPQYF
CDR3 DNA: TGCGCCAGCAGCCAAGATGGTACAGGCCCCCCTCAGTACTTC
J gene: TRBJ2-7
clone size: NA
D gene: NA
V gene: TRBV4-3

CDR3 protein: CASSADRSAVGSGNTIYF
CDR3 DNA: TGTGCCAGCTCCGCCGACAGGTCCGCTGTTGGTTCTGGAAACACCATATATTTT
J gene: TRBJ1-3
clone size: NA
D gene: NA
V gene: TRBV18

CDR3 protein: CASSFGLDTQYF
CDR3 DNA: TGTGCCAGCAGCTTCGGACTAGATACGCAGTATTTT
J gene: TRBJ2-3
clone size: NA
D gene: NA
V gene: TRBV7-2

CDR3 protein: CASRMRVSNQPQHF
CDR3 DNA: TGTGCCAGCAGGATGAGGGTTAGCAATCAGCCCCAGCATTTT
J gene: TRBJ1-5
clone size: NA
D gene: NA
V gene: TRBV28

CDR3 protein: CASSLPGGSGNTGNEQFF
CDR3 DNA: TGCGCCAGCAGCTTGCCCGGGGGTTCAGGCAATACTGGGAATGAGCAGTTCTTC
J gene: TRBJ2-1
clone size: NA
D gene: NA
V gene: TRBV5-1

CDR3 protein: CASSSGHMNTEAFF
CDR3 DNA: TGTGCCAGCAGCTCGGGACATATGAACACTGAAGCTTTCTTT
J gene: TRBJ1-1
clone size: NA
D gene: NA
V gene: TRBV5-4

CDR3 protein: CASSPQAGGTYNEQFF
CDR3 DNA: TGTGCCAGCAGCCCTCAAGCGGGGGGGACCTACAATGAGCAGTTCTTC
J gene: TRBJ2-1
clone size: NA
D gene: TRBD2
V gene: TRBV7-3

CDR3 protein: CASSSSGGATGELFF
CDR3 DNA: TGTGCCAGCAGCTCTAGCGGGGGGGCCACCGGGGAGCTGTTTTTT
J gene: TRBJ2-2
clone size: NA
D gene: TRBD2
V gene: TRBV7-3

CDR3 protein: CASIRDSNYGYTF
CDR3 DNA: TGTGCCAGCATTCGGGACAGCAACTATGGCTACACCTTC
J gene: TRBJ1-2
clone size: NA
D gene: TRBD1
V gene: TRBV6-5

CDR3 protein: CASSGAASGTDTQYF
CDR3 DNA: TGCGCCAGCAGCGGGGCGGCGTCGGGCACAGATACGCAGTATTTT
J gene: TRBJ2-3
clone size: once
D gene: NA
V gene: TRBV5-1

CDR3 protein: CASSEQGGLNTEAFF
CDR3 DNA: TGTGCCAGCAGTGAACAGGGAGGGTTGAACACTGAAGCTTTCTTT
J gene: TRBJ1-1
clone size: NA
D gene: NA
V gene: TRBV6-4

CDR3 protein: CASSLIVGEKLFF
CDR3 DNA: TGTGCCAGCTCACTGATAGTGGGTGAAAAACTGTTTTTT
J gene: TRBJ1-4
clone size: NA
D gene: NA
V gene: TRBV18

CDR3 protein: CASSFGQITGELFF
CDR3 DNA: TGTGCCAGCAGCTTCGGACAGATCACCGGGGAGCTGTTTTTT
J gene: TRBJ2-2
clone size: NA
D gene: NA
V gene: TRBV9

CDR3 protein: CASSLMGSNTEAFF
CDR3 DNA: TGTGCCAGCAGCTTAATGGGCTCGAACACTGAAGCTTTCTTT
J gene: TRBJ1-1
clone size: NA
D gene: NA
V gene: TRBV7-3

CDR3 protein: CASSSRDRAHQPQHF
CDR3 DNA: TGTGCCAGTAGTTCTCGGGACAGGGCCCATCAGCCCCAGCATTTT
J gene: TRBJ1-5
clone size: NA
D gene: TRBD1
V gene: TRBV19

CDR3 protein: CAPVGDRPNSPLHF
CDR3 DNA: TGTGCCCCCGTAGGGGACAGACCTAATTCACCCCTCCACTTT
J gene: TRBJ1-6
clone size: NA
D gene: TRBD1
V gene: TRBV10-3

CDR3 protein: CASSYSEGYYGYTF
CDR3 DNA: TGTGCCAGCAGTTATAGCGAGGGATACTATGGCTACACCTTC
J gene: TRBJ1-2
clone size: NA
D gene: NA
V gene: TRBV6-5

CDR3 protein: CATTKSRDRYSNQPQHF
CDR3 DNA: TGTGCCACCACCAAGTCCCGGGACAGGTATAGCAATCAGCCCCAGCATTTT
J gene: TRBJ1-5
clone size: NA
D gene: TRBD1
V gene: TRBV15

CDR3 protein: CASSEVRQGQKLFF
CDR3 DNA: TGTGCCAGCAGTGAAGTGAGACAGGGCCAAAAACTGTTTTTT
J gene: TRBJ1-4
clone size: NA
D gene: TRBD1
V gene: TRBV6-1

CDR3 protein: CASSLSPTRGAEAFF
CDR3 DNA: TGTGCCAGCAGCTTGTCACCGACTCGGGGGGCTGAAGCTTTCTTT
J gene: TRBJ1-1
clone size: NA
D gene: NA
V gene: TRBV7-2

CDR3 protein: CASSLDGAGFYGELFF
CDR3 DNA: TGTGCCAGCAGCTTAGATGGGGCAGGGTTTTACGGGGAGCTGTTTTTT
J gene: TRBJ2-2
clone size: once
D gene: NA
V gene: TRBV11-2

CDR3 protein: CASMTGASGGYTF
CDR3 DNA: TGTGCCAGCATGACGGGGGCGTCAGGCGGCTACACCTTC
J gene: TRBJ1-2
clone size: NA
D gene: NA
V gene: TRBV6-5

CDR3 protein: CASSLAAGPETQYF
CDR3 DNA: TGTGCCAGCAGCTTAGCGGCAGGGCCCGAGACCCAGTACTTC
J gene: TRBJ2-5
clone size: NA
D gene: NA
V gene: TRBV11-2

CDR3 protein: CASSQESGGDEKLFF
CDR3 DNA: TGTGCCAGCAGCCAAGAATCCGGGGGGGATGAAAAACTGTTTTTT
J gene: TRBJ1-4
clone size: NA
D gene: NA
V gene: TRBV3-1/TRBV3-2

CDR3 protein: CASSRTRVLEGYTF
CDR3 DNA: TGTGCCAGTAGTAGGACCAGGGTACTAGAAGGCTACACCTTC
J gene: TRBJ1-2
clone size: NA
D gene: NA
V gene: TRBV19

CDR3 protein: CAWSGTGYYGYTF
CDR3 DNA: TGTGCCTGGAGTGGAACAGGGTACTATGGCTACACCTTC
J gene: TRBJ1-2
clone size: NA
D gene: NA
V gene: TRBV30

CDR3 protein: CASSQDSLGSQPQHF
CDR3 DNA: TGTGCCAGCAGCCAGGACAGTTTGGGGTCGCAGCCCCAGCATTTT
J gene: TRBJ1-5
clone size: NA
D gene: NA
V gene: TRBV4-2

CDR3 protein: CASSETGQGNTIYF
CDR3 DNA: TGTGCCAGCAGTGAAACAGGTCAAGGAAACACCATATATTTT
J gene: TRBJ1-3
clone size: NA
D gene: NA
V gene: TRBV2

CDR3 protein: CASSLASDRHNTEAFF
CDR3 DNA: TGCGCCAGCAGCTTAGCTTCTGACAGACACAACACTGAAGCTTTCTTT
J gene: TRBJ1-1
clone size: NA
D gene: NA
V gene: TRBV5-1

CDR3 protein: CALKKGGATLRGPQFF
CDR3 DNA: TGTGCCTTAAAGAAAGGGGGCGCGACTCTCCGGGGACCCCAGTTCTTC
J gene: TRBJ2-1
clone size: NA
D gene: TRBD1
V gene: TRBV3-1/TRBV3-2

CDR3 protein: CASSLGRPLIGVNTEAFF
CDR3 DNA: TGTGCCAGCAGCTTAGGGAGGCCCTTGATCGGAGTGAACACTGAAGCTTTCTTT
J gene: TRBJ1-1
clone size: NA
D gene: NA
V gene: TRBV11-2

CDR3 protein: CASSVEGRNTEAFF
CDR3 DNA: TGTGCCAGCAGTGTGGAAGGACGGAACACTGAAGCTTTCTTT
J gene: TRBJ1-1
clone size: NA
D gene: NA
V gene: TRBV2

CDR3 protein: CATQFSTNTGELFF
CDR3 DNA: TGTGCCACCCAGTTTTCCACTAACACCGGGGAGCTGTTTTTT
J gene: TRBJ2-2
clone size: NA
D gene: NA
V gene: TRBV27

CDR3 protein: CASRKTGLNEQFF
CDR3 DNA: TGTGCCAGCAGAAAGACAGGCCTCAATGAGCAGTTCTTC
J gene: TRBJ2-1
clone size: NA
D gene: NA
V gene: TRBV12-3/TRBV12-4

CDR3 protein: CASSLTGMNTEAFF
CDR3 DNA: TGTGCCAGCAGCTTGACGGGCATGAACACTGAAGCTTTCTTT
J gene: TRBJ1-1
clone size: NA
D gene: NA
V gene: TRBV5-6

CDR3 protein: CASSSAAGVSSGEQFF
CDR3 DNA: TGTGCCAGCAGCTCGGCAGCGGGAGTTTCTTCTGGTGAGCAGTTCTTC
J gene: TRBJ2-1
clone size: NA
D gene: TRBD2
V gene: TRBV5-6